Listed below are T cell receptor beta chains from one sample, sequenced in a study of cytomegalovirus exposure and HLA in healthy donors. The table came from immunoSEQ multiplex PCR; TCRdb's copy has only in-frame clones and leaves some out. The sample carries approximately 79,000 clones, around 79% recorded once. Sequenced input: PBMCs. These receptors were taken from a man aged 40-49 years in good health and CMV-seronegative. Each CDR3 is given with its conserved first and last residue.

v_call: TRBV11-3; j_call: TRBJ2-3; cdr3_length: 17; cdr3_aa: CASSFGAASGSRGPQYF
v_call: TRBV7-9; j_call: TRBJ2-3; cdr3_length: 13; cdr3_aa: CASSLGLAGLWYF
v_call: TRBV5-4; j_call: TRBJ2-6; cdr3_length: 17; cdr3_aa: CASSLFGRRSGANGLTF
v_call: TRBV27; j_call: TRBJ1-2; cdr3_length: 14; cdr3_aa: CASSLKRSSYGYTF
v_call: TRBV15; j_call: TRBJ2-5; cdr3_length: 16; cdr3_aa: CATSRSSGRAGETQYF
v_call: TRBV2; j_call: TRBJ1-1; cdr3_length: 12; cdr3_aa: CASGTGRAEAFF
v_call: TRBV7-3; j_call: TRBJ1-1; cdr3_length: 15; cdr3_aa: CASSLQGGFGTEAFF
v_call: TRBV27; j_call: TRBJ1-5; cdr3_length: 13; cdr3_aa: CASGGASNQPQHF
v_call: TRBV6-5; j_call: TRBJ1-1; cdr3_length: 13; cdr3_aa: CATPPGPFTEAFF
v_call: TRBV6-1; j_call: TRBJ2-7; cdr3_length: 14; cdr3_aa: CASSEWRESYEQYF
v_call: TRBV27; j_call: TRBJ2-7; cdr3_length: 14; cdr3_aa: CASRDTGGGYEQYF
v_call: TRBV18; j_call: TRBJ1-1; cdr3_length: 14; cdr3_aa: CASSPDRVDTEAFF
v_call: TRBV5-1; j_call: TRBJ2-1; cdr3_length: 15; cdr3_aa: CASSLVGRAFNEQFF
v_call: TRBV5-1; j_call: TRBJ1-2; cdr3_length: 15; cdr3_aa: CASSYATGANYGYTF
v_call: TRBV19; j_call: TRBJ2-5; cdr3_length: 12; cdr3_aa: CASRLSGETQYF
v_call: TRBV5-1; j_call: TRBJ2-3; cdr3_length: 19; cdr3_aa: CASSHRSTGTSFPTDTQYF
v_call: TRBV13; j_call: TRBJ2-7; cdr3_length: 15; cdr3_aa: CASSLAGGSGYEQYF
v_call: TRBV11-2; j_call: TRBJ2-1; cdr3_length: 16; cdr3_aa: CASSLTPGGGNNEQFF
v_call: TRBV28; j_call: TRBJ2-2; cdr3_length: 16; cdr3_aa: CASGGSLALSTGELFF
v_call: TRBV6-1; j_call: TRBJ1-5; cdr3_length: 16; cdr3_aa: CASSEWGQYSNQPQHF
v_call: TRBV29-1; j_call: TRBJ2-7; cdr3_length: 13; cdr3_aa: CSARDREKYEQYF
v_call: TRBV19; j_call: TRBJ2-7; cdr3_length: 16; cdr3_aa: CASSPGTGGRWYEQYF
v_call: TRBV18; j_call: TRBJ1-1; cdr3_length: 15; cdr3_aa: CASSPPYSGGTEAFF
v_call: TRBV7-9; j_call: TRBJ2-1; cdr3_length: 14; cdr3_aa: CASSAGQEYNEQFF
v_call: TRBV5-1; j_call: TRBJ1-4; cdr3_length: 15; cdr3_aa: CASSLNTRMGEKLFF
v_call: TRBV7-9; j_call: TRBJ2-5; cdr3_length: 14; cdr3_aa: CASSPALSWETQYF
v_call: TRBV5-1; j_call: TRBJ1-3; cdr3_length: 15; cdr3_aa: CASSLAFSSGNTIYF
v_call: TRBV11-2; j_call: TRBJ2-7; cdr3_length: 15; cdr3_aa: CASSYRRGNSYEQYF
v_call: TRBV4-1; j_call: TRBJ1-3; cdr3_length: 18; cdr3_aa: CASSHRDRGGEKGNTIYF